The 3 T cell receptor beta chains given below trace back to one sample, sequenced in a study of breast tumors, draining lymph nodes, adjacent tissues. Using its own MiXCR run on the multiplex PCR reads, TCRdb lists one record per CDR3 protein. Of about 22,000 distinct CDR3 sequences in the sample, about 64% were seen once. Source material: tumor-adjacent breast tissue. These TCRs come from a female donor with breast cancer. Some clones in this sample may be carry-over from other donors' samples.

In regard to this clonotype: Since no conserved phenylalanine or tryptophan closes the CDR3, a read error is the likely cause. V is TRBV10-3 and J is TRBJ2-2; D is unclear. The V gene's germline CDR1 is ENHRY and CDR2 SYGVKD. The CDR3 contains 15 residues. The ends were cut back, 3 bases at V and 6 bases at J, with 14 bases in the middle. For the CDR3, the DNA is TGTGCCATCAGTGAAGTAAAAGGAGACCCCGGGGAGCTGTTTTCT. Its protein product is CAISEVKGDPGELFS.

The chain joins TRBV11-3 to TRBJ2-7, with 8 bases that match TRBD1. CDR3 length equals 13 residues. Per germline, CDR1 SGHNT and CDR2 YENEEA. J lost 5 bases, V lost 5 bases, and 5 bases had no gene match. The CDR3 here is CASSHRTGNEQYV. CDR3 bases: TGTGCCAGCAGCCATCGGACAGGGAACGAGCAGTACGTC.

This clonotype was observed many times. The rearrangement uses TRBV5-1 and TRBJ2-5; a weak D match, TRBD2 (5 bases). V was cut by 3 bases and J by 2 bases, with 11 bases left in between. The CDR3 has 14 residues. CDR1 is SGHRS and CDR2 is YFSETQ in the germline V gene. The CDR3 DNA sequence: TGCGCCAGCAGCTGGGCAGGCGGGCAAGAGACCCAGTACTTC. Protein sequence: CASSWAGGQETQYF.